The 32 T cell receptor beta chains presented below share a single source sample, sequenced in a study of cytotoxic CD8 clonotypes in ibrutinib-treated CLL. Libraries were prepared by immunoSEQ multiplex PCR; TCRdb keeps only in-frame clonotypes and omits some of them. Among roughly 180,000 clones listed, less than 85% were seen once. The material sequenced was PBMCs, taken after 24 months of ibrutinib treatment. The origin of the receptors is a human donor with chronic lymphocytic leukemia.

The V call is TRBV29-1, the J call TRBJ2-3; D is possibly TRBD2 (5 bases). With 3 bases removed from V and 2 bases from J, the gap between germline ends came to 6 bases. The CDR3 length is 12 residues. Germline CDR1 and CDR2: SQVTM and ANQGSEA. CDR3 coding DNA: TGCAGCGTTGAGCGGGCCACAGATACGCAGTATTTT. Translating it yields CSVERATDTQYF.

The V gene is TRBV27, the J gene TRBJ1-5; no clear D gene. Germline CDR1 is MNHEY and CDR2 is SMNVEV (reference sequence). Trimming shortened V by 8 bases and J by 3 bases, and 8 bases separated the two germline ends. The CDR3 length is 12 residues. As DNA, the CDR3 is TGTGCCAGCGGGGAAGTCAATCAGCCCCAGCATTTT. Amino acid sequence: CASGEVNQPQHF.

CDR3 region: CASSESGTGDSDSNQPQHF. The CDR3 nucleotides are TGTGCCAGCAGCGAAAGTGGGACAGGCGACTCGGATAGCAATCAGCCCCAGCATTTT. The J gene is TRBJ1-5, the V gene TRBV7-9; 8 bases fit TRBD1. The CDR3 contains 19 residues. The germline gives CDR1 SEHNR, CDR2 FQNEAQ (reference sequence). J gave up 0 bases and V 5 bases, and 15 bases lay outside the gene matches.

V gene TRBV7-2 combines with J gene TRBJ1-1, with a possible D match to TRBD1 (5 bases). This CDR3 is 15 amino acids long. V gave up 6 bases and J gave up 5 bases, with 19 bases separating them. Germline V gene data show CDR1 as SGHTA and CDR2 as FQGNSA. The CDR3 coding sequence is TGTGCCAGCAGTTTTGATCGAAGGCGGGGGACTGAAGCTTTCTTT. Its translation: CASSFDRRRGTEAFF. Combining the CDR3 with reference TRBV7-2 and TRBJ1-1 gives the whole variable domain GAGVSQSPSNKVTEKGKDVELRCDPISGHTALYWYRQSLGQGLEFLIYFQGNSAPDKSGLPSDRFSAERTGGSVSTLTIQRTQQEDSAVYLCASSFDRRRGTEAFFGQGTRLTVV.

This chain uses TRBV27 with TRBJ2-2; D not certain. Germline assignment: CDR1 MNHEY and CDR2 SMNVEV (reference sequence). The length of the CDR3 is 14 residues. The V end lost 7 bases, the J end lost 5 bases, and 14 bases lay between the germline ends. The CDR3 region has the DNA TGTGCCAGCACCTCGGGCCGCGAAACCGGGGAGCTGTTTTTT. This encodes CASTSGRETGELFF.

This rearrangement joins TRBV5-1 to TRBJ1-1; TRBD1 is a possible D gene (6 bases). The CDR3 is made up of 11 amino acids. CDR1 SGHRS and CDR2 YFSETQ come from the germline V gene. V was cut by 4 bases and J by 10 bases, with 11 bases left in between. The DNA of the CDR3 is TGCGCCAGCAGCGCGGGACAAAGAGCTTTCTTT. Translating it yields CASSAGQRAFF. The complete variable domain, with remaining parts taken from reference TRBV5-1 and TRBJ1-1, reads KAGVTQTPRYLIKTRGQQVTLSCSPISGHRSVSWYQQTPGQGLQFLFEYFSETQRNKGNFPGRFSGRQFSNSRSEMNVSTLELGDSALYLCASSAGQRAFFGQGTRLTVV.

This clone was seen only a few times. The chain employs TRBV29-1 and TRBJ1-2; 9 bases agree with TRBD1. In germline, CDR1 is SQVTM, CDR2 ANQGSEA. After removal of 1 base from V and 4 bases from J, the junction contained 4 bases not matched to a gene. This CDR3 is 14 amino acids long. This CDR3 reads CSVEGTGGIYGYTF. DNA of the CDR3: TGCAGCGTTGAAGGTACAGGGGGCATCTATGGCTACACCTTC.

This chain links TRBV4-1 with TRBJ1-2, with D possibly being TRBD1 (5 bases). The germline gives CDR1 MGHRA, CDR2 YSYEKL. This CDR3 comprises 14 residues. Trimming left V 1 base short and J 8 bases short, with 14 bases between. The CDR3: CASSQGPPGQGYTF. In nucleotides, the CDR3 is TGCGCCAGCAGCCAAGGCCCCCCGGGGCAGGGCTACACCTTC.

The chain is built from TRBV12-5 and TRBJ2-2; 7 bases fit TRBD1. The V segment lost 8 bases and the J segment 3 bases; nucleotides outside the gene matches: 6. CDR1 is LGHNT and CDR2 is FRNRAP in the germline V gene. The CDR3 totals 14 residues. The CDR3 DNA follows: TGTGCTAGTAGGGGGCAGGGTGACACCGGGGAGCTGTTTTTT. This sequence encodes CASRGQGDTGELFF.

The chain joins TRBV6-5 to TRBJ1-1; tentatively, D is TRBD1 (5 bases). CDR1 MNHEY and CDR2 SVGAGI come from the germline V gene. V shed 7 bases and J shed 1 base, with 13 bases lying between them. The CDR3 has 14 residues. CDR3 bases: TGTGCCAGCACCAAAGATGGGACGAACACTGAAGCTTTCTTT. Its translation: CASTKDGTNTEAFF.

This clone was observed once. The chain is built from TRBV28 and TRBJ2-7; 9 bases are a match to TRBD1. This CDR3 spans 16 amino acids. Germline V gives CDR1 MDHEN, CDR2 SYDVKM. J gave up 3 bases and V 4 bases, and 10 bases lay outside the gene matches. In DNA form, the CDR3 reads TGTGCCAGCAGTTCCCCAGCGACAGGGGGGTTCTACGAGCAGTACTTC. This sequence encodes CASSSPATGGFYEQYF.

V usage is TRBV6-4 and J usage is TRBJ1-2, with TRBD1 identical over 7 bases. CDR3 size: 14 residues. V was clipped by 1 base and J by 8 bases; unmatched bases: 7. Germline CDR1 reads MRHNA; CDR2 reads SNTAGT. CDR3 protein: CASSDLNRGRGYTF. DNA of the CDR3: TGTGCCAGCAGTGACTTGAACAGGGGAAGGGGCTACACCTTC.

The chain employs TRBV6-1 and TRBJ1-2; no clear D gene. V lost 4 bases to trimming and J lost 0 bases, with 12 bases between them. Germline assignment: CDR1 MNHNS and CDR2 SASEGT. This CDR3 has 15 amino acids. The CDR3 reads CASSVGKRANYGYTF. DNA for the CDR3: TGTGCCAGCAGTGTAGGGAAGAGGGCTAACTATGGCTACACCTTC.

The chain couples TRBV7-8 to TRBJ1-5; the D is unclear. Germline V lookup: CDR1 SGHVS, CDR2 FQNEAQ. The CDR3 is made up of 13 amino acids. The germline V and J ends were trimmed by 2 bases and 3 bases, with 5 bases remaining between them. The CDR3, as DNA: TGTGCCAGCAGCTTACCCTACAATCAGCCCCAGCATTTT. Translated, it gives CASSLPYNQPQHF.

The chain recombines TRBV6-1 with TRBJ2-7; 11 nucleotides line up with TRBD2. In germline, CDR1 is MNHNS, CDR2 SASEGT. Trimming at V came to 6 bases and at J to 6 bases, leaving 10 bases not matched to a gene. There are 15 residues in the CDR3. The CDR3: CASRPMTSGVGEQYF. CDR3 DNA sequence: TGTGCCAGCAGGCCGATGACTAGCGGGGTTGGCGAGCAGTACTTC.

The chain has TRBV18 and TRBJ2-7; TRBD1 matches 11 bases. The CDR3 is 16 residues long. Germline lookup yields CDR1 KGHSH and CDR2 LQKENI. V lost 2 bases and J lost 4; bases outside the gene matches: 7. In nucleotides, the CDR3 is TGTGCCAGCTCACCATATCGGACAGGGGGCGTGTACGAGCAGTACTTC. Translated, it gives CASSPYRTGGVYEQYF.

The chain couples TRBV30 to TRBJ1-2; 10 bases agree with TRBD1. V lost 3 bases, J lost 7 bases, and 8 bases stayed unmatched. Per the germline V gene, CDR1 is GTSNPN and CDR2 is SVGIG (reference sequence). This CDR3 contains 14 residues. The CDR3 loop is CAWRSGTGEGGYTF. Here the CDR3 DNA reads TGTGCCTGGAGATCCGGGACAGGGGAAGGTGGCTACACCTTC.

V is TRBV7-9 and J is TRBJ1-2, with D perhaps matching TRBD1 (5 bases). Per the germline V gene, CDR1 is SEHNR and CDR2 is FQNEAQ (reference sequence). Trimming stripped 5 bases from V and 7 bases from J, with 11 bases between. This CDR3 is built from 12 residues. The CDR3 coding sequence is TGTGCCAGCAGCCGACCCCAGGGTGGCTACACCTTC. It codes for CASSRPQGGYTF.

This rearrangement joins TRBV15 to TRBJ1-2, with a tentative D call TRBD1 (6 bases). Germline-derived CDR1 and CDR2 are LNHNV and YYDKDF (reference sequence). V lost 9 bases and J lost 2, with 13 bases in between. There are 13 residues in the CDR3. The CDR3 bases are TGTGCCACGTCTCGGGGGCAGAACTATGGCTACACCTTC. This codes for CATSRGQNYGYTF.

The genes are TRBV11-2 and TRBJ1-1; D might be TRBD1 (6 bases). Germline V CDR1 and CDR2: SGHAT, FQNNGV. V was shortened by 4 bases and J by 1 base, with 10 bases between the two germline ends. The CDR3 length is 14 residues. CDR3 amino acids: CASSSLQGNTEAFF. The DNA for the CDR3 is TGTGCCAGCAGCTCCTTACAGGGGAACACTGAAGCTTTCTTT.

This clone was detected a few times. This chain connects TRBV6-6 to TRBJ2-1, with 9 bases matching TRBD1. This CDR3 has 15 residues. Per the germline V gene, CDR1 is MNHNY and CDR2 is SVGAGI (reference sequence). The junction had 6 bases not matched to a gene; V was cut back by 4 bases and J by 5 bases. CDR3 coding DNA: TGTGCCAGCAGTTCCGCCGGGACAGGGAACAATGAGCAGTTCTTC. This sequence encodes CASSSAGTGNNEQFF.

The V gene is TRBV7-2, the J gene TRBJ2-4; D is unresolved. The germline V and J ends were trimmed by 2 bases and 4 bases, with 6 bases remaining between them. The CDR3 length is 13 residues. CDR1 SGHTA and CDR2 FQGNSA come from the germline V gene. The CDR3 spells CASSLFGKNIQYF. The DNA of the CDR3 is TGTGCCAGCAGCTTATTCGGGAAAAACATTCAGTACTTC.

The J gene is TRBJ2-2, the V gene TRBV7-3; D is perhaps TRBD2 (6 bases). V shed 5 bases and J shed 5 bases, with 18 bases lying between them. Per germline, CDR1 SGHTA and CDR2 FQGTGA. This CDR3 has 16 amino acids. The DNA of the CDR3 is TGTGCCAGCAGCCCCGCCGCGGCGGGAAGGACCGGGGAGCTGTTTTTT. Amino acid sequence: CASSPAAAGRTGELFF. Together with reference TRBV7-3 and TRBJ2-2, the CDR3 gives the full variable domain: GAGVSQTPSNKVTEKGKYVELRCDPISGHTALYWYRQSLGQGPEFLIYFQGTGAADDSGLPNDRFFAVRPEGSVSTLKIQRTERGDSAVYLCASSPAAAGRTGELFFGEGSRLTVL.

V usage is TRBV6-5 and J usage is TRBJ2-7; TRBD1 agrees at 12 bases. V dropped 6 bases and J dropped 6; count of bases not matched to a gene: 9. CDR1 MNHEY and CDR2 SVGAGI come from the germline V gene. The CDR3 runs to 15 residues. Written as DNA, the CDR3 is TGTGCCAGCAGGGGTCGGGGGACAGGGGGCGGCGAGCAGTACTTC. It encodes CASRGRGTGGGEQYF.

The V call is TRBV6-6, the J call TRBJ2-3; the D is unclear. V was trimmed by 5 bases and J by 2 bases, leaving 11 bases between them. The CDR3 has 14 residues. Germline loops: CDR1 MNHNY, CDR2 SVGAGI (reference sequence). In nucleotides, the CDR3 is TGTGCCAGCAGTCGAACGAGTCCCACAGATACGCAGTATTTT. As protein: CASSRTSPTDTQYF.

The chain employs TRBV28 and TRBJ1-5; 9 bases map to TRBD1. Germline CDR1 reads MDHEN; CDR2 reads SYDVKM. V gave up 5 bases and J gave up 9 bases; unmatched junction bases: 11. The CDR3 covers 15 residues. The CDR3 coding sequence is TGTGCCAGCAGTCCCACAGGGGGCGGAGGAGGGCCCCAGCATTTT. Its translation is CASSPTGGGGGPQHF.

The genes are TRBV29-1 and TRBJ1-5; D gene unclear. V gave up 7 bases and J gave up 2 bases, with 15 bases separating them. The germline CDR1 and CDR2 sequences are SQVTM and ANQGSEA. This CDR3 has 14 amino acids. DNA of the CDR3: TGCAGCGCAACCGAGGACTCCGGCAATCAGCCCCAGCATTTT. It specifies CSATEDSGNQPQHF.

This chain's CDR3 is CAWSLFGGRNAFF. The CDR3 DNA reads TGTGCCTGGAGTTTGTTTGGGGGCCGCAACGCTTTCTTT. The rearrangement joins TRBV30 to TRBJ1-1; a possible D gene is TRBD1 (6 bases). V lost 2 bases and J 11 bases, leaving 18 bases between the germline ends. From germline, CDR1 is GTSNPN and CDR2 SVGIG (reference sequence). The CDR3 runs 13 residues.

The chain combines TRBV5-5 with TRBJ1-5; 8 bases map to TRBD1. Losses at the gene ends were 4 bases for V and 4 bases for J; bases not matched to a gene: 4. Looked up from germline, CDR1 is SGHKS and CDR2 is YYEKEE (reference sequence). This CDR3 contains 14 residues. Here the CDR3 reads CASSLWTGNQPQHF. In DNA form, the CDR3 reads TGTGCCAGCAGCCTCTGGACAGGGAATCAGCCCCAGCATTTT.

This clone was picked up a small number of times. CDR3 loop: CASSLRRRGNTEAFF. The CDR3 DNA follows: TGTGCCAGCAGCTTGCGCCGACGGGGGAACACTGAAGCTTTCTTT. The chain employs TRBV5-4 and TRBJ1-1; no clear D gene. Trimming pared 1 base from V and 1 base from J, leaving 11 bases between. Germline loops: CDR1 SGHNT, CDR2 YYREEE (reference sequence). CDR3 length equals 15 residues.

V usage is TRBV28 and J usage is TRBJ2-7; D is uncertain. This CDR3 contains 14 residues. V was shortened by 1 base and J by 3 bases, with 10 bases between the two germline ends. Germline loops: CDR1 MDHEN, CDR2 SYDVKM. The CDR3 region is CASSLFLEIYEQYF. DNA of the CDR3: TGTGCCAGCAGTTTATTTCTAGAAATCTACGAGCAGTACTTC.

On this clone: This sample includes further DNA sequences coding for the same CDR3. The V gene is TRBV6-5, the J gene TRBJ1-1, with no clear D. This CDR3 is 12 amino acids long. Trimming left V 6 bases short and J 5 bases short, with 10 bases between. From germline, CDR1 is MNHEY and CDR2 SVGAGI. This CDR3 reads CASRNRETEAFF. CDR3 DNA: TGTGCCAGCAGGAACAGAGAAACTGAAGCTTTCTTT.